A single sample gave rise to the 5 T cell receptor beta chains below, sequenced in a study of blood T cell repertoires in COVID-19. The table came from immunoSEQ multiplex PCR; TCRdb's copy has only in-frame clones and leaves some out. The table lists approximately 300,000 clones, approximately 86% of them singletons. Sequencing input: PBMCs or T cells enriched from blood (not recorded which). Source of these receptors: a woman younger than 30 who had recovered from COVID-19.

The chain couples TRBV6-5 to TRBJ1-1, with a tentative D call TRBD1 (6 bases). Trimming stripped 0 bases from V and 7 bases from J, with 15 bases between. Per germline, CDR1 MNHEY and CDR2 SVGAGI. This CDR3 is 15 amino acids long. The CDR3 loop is CASSYSGAGRREAFF. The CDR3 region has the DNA TGTGCCAGCAGTTACTCGGGGGCAGGCCGCCGTGAAGCTTTCTTT.

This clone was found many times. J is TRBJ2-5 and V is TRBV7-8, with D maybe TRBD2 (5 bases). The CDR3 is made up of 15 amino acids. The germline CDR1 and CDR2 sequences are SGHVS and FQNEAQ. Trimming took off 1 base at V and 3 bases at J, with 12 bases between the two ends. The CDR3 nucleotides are TGTGCCAGCAGCTTAGAATGGACTTTTGAAGAGACCCAGTACTTC. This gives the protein CASSLEWTFEETQYF.

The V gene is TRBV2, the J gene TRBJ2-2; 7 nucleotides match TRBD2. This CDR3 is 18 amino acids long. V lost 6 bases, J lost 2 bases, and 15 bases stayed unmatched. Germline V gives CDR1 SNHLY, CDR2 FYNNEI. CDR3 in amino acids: CASRSIEGLHINTGELFF. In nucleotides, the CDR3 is TGTGCCAGCAGGTCTATCGAGGGACTACATATTAACACCGGGGAGCTGTTTTTT.

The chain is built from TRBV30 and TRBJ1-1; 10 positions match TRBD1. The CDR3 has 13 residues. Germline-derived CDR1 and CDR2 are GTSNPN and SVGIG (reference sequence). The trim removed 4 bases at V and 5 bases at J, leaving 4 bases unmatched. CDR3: CAWTGQGRTEAFF. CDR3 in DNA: TGTGCCTGGACGGGACAGGGGAGGACTGAAGCTTTCTTT.

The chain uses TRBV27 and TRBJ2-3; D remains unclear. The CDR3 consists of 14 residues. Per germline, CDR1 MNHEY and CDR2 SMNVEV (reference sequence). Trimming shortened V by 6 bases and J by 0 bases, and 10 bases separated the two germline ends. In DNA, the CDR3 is TGTGCCAGCAGGCTATCAACTAGCACAGATACGCAGTATTTT. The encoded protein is CASRLSTSTDTQYF.